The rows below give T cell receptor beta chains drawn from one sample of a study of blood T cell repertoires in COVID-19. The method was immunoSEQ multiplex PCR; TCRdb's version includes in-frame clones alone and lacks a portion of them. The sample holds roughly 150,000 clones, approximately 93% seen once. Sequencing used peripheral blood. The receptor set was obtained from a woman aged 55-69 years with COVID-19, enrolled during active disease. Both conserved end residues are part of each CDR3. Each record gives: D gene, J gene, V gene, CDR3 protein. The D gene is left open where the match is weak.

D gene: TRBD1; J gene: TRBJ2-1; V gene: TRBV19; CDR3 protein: CASSFGQDDQFF
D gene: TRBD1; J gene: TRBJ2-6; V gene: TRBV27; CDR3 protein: CASSRGQGIGSGANVLTF
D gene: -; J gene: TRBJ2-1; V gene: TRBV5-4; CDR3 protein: CASSLDPVPSSYNEQFF
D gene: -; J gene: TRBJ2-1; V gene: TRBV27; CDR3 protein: CASRQGFSSYNEQFF
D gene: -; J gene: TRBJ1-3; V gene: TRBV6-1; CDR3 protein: CASSERAPPGNTIYF
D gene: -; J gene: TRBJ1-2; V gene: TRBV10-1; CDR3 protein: CASSELGRASVYGYTF
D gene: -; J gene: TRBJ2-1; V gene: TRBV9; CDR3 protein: CASRPTAREDNEQFF
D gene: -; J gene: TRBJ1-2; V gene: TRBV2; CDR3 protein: CASSEGGGRARYTF
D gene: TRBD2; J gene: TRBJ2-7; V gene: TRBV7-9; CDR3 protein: CASSTDRRGYYEQYF
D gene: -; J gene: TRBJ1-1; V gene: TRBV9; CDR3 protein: CASSDGRQSENTEAFF
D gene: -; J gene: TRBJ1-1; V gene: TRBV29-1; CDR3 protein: CSGGRERTEAFF